The T cell receptor (beta chain) described here comes from a study of identical twins. Overall study results and limits: The authors noted that invariant MAIT and iNKT cells could partly confound zero-insertion analyses. While abundant cord blood beta clonotypes carried fewer insertions, memory repertoires showed no such pattern.

Germline V lookup: CDR1 WSHSY, CDR2 SAAADI. The CDR3 is 11 amino acids. V dropped 3 bases and J dropped 8 bases, with 7 bases sitting between them. This clonotype has a handful of counts. No antigen is known for it. TCRdb re-called the 5' RACE reads with MiXCR, one entry per CDR3 protein. The sample includes approximately 210,000 distinct CDR3 sequences, roughly 15% seen only once; the top ten take 40%. These data are also associated with another study on T cells expressing NK-cell markers. That study adds: NKG2C+ dominant clonotype frequencies in six or seven donors were roughly 1.0-7.0% of CD8+ T cells. Four donors showed these clonotypes also leading the CD3+CD56-NKG2C+ fraction.

The chain carries TRBV10-2 and TRBJ1-1, with D hard to call. Sequenced sample: CD8+ T cells sorted from blood. The TCR was taken from a woman aged 18-29 years in good health. The CDR3 DNA reads as TGCGCCAGCAGTGACCACTTGGAAGCTTTCTTT. This encodes CASSDHLEAFF.